The rows below give T cell receptor beta chains drawn from one sample of a study of control samples from healthy donors and cancer patients. Using immunoSEQ multiplex PCR, the repertoire was profiled, and TCRdb retains in-frame clones only, with some absent. Of approximately 81,000 clones listed, 94% are singletons. The specimen sequenced was blood. Receptor source: a woman aged 18 to 35 in good health. The CDR3 runs from the conserved cysteine through the conserved F or W. D genes are given only for firm matches. Clone size is given for some rows only: seen once, a few or many times, or a class if the clone is expanded.

TRBV7-9	NA	TRBJ2-2	TRBD2	CASNREGAGELFF	TGTGCCAGCAACCGGGAGGGGGCCGGGGAGCTGTTTTTT
TRBV19	once	TRBJ2-1	TRBD2	CASSWTSGRDEQFF	TGTGCCAGTAGTTGGACTAGCGGGAGAGATGAGCAGTTCTTC
TRBV5-1	NA	TRBJ1-1	NA	CASRGTDILTEAFF	TGCGCCAGCAGGGGAACAGATATCTTGACTGAAGCTTTCTTT
TRBV27	NA	TRBJ1-5	NA	CASSWQGDQPQHF	TGTGCCAGCAGTTGGCAGGGCGATCAGCCCCAGCATTTT
TRBV25-1	NA	TRBJ1-3	NA	CASSEFRLRTSGNTIYF	TGTGCCAGCAGTGAATTTCGGTTACGGACCTCTGGAAACACCATATATTTT
TRBV3-1/TRBV3-2	NA	TRBJ2-3	NA	CASSQFGLVGTDTQYF	TGTGCCAGCAGCCAATTCGGACTTGTCGGCACAGATACGCAGTATTTT
TRBV5-1	NA	TRBJ1-3	TRBD1	CASSRTGISSGNTIYF	TGCGCCAGCAGCAGGACAGGGATTAGCTCTGGAAACACCATATATTTT
TRBV29-1	few	TRBJ2-7	NA	CSVGEAGGSYEQYF	TGCAGCGTTGGGGAGGCAGGGGGGTCCTACGAGCAGTACTTC
TRBV3-1/TRBV3-2	NA	TRBJ1-3	NA	CASSVAGNTIYF	TGTGCCAGCTCGGTAGCTGGAAACACCATATATTTT
TRBV6-5	NA	TRBJ2-3	NA	CASSSVVTGTDTQYF	TGTGCCAGCAGTAGTGTGGTCACGGGCACAGATACGCAGTATTTT
TRBV28	NA	TRBJ1-1	NA	CASSLYGQTEAFF	TGTGCCAGCAGTTTATACGGACAAACTGAAGCTTTCTTT
TRBV24-1	NA	TRBJ1-2	NA	CATSDHKPDSPYGYTF	TGTGCCACCAGTGATCACAAACCTGACAGCCCCTATGGCTACACCTTC
TRBV14	NA	TRBJ2-1	TRBD2	CASSLLSGITYNEQFF	TGTGCCAGCAGCCTTTTAAGCGGGATAACCTACAATGAGCAGTTCTTC
TRBV5-4	NA	TRBJ2-3	NA	CASRYWTTRSTDTQYF	TGTGCCAGCAGGTACTGGACAACCCGTAGCACAGATACGCAGTATTTT
TRBV5-6	NA	TRBJ1-5	NA	CASSFYREWDRYSNQPQHF	TGTGCCAGCAGCTTTTACAGGGAATGGGATCGCTATAGCAATCAGCCCCAGCATTTT
TRBV25-1	NA	TRBJ1-1	TRBD1	CASTYRGTEAFF	TGTGCCAGCACCTACAGGGGCACTGAAGCTTTCTTT
TRBV29-1	once	TRBJ1-1	NA	CSVAAGYTEAFF	TGCAGCGTTGCGGCCGGTTACACTGAAGCTTTCTTT
TRBV27	NA	TRBJ1-5	NA	CASSITGTHSNQPQHF	TGTGCCAGCAGTATAACCGGGACACATAGCAATCAGCCCCAGCATTTT
TRBV28	NA	TRBJ1-2	TRBD1	CASSEQGATGYGYTF	TGTGCCAGCAGCGAACAGGGGGCGACGGGATATGGCTACACCTTC
TRBV9	NA	TRBJ2-7	NA	CASSATGTLSYEQYF	TGTGCCAGCAGCGCTACCGGGACTTTGTCCTACGAGCAGTACTTC
TRBV7-3	NA	TRBJ2-1	TRBD2	CASSPRTSGLNEQFF	TGTGCCAGCAGCCCCCGGACTAGCGGGTTGAATGAGCAGTTCTTC
TRBV7-9	NA	TRBJ1-3	TRBD1	CASSSPTGTGNTIYF	TGTGCCAGCAGCTCCCCGACAGGGACTGGAAACACCATATATTTT
TRBV7-9	NA	TRBJ2-1	NA	CASSLGYNEQFF	TGTGCCAGCAGTTTGGGCTACAATGAGCAGTTCTTC